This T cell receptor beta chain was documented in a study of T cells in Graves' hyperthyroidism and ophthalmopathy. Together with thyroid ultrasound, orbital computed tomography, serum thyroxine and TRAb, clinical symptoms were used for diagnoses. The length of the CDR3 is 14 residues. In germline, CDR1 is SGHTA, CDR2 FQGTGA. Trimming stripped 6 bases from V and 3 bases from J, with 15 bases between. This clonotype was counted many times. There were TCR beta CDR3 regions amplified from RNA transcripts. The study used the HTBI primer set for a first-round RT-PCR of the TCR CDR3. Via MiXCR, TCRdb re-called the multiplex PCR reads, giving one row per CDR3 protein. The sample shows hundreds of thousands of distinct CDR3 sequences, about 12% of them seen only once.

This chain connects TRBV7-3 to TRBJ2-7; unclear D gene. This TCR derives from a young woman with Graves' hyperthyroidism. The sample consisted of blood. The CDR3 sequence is CASRSGPMGYEQYF. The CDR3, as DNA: TGTGCCAGCAGGTCCGGGCCGATGGGCTACGAGCAGTACTTC.